This TCR beta chain stems from a study of blood T cells in healthy people across ages (dated by TCRdb to between 2014 and 2017). For context, the study as a whole: In model experiments, template switching captured roughly one uniquely barcoded TCR beta cDNA molecule for every two T cells. The study measured age-related changes in TCR beta repertoire diversity using deep sequencing normalized with unique cDNA molecular identifiers. Donors were grouped into four age groups: young (average approximately 15 years), middle-aged (roughly 38), aged (around 60) and long-lived (approximately 78). To avoid experimental bias, donors of different ages were distributed randomly across sequencing lanes. For two donors (one aged 18 to 29 and one aged 80 or older), the study analyzed two additional independent replicas of 1 million unique cDNA reads from the same blood draw.

The library relied on 5' RACE. Sequencing was carried out with an Illumina HiSeq 2500. The second PCR ran for about 6 to 11 cycles and used a J-beta primer mix along with a sample-barcoded 5' primer. A template-switch 5' adaptor carrying 12 random nucleotides introduced a unique molecular identifier onto each TCR beta cDNA molecule. At least 2.5 million CDR3-containing paired-end reads were obtained from each sample. First-strand cDNA synthesis was performed from all RNA using the Mint cDNA synthesis kit, with priming by a TRBC-specific oligonucleotide. All cDNA was treated with uracil-DNA glycosylase and then went through a first 18-cycle PCR with the universal primers M1SS and BC2_uni_R. The study's own analysis went as follows. Normalization of each sample was performed by random selection of 1 million high-quality reads, each carrying a distinct molecular identifier. Reads with shared molecular identifiers were discarded instead of being binned into consensus sequences. CDR3 identification, clonotype clustering and error correction used MiTCR with a Q25 quality threshold and the strictest error-elimination algorithm. Lower-bound total TCR beta diversity was estimated with a nonparametric unseen species model using Euler transformation. The public reads were run again by TCRdb, first through fastp at Q25 and then through MiXCR, and only productive beta chains were kept. Rows are combined by CDR3 protein, so each entry shows the most common genes and DNA. The V and J calls reflect TCRdb's pipeline rather than the authors' work. Present in this sample are 700,000 to 900,000 distinct CDR3 sequences, around half of which were seen just once. About 42% of the sample lies in the top ten.

From its cysteine to its phenylalanine, the CDR3 spans 14 amino acids. Only the CDR3 DNA stays, 42 bases, in frame from base 1. V and J are truncated by 4 bases and 1 base respectively, leaving an intervening sequence of 13 bases. Looking up the germline V gene (reference sequence) yields CDR1 DFQATT and CDR2 SNEGSKA. Study-wide conclusions, independent of this receptor: Observed TCR beta diversity per million T cells fell roughly linearly with age, and a significant reduction was already apparent by age about 36. Conclusive comparison of naive and antigen-experienced compartments was prevented by the profiling of bulk unsorted PBMCs. The percentage of naive T cells measured by flow cytometry correlated strongly with observed TCR beta diversity. Estimates of total diversity based on one million sequenced T cells were considered lower bounds and underestimates. Compared with the aged group, the long-lived group had more naive CD4+ T cells, fewer expanded clones and increased TCR diversity, a pattern suggesting age selection. Because donor CMV infection status was unknown, age-related changes in expanded clonotypes were potentially confounded.

The donors were roughly 40 Caucasian individuals from Russia, aged roughly 6 to 100 years, who were systemically healthy. Roughly 10 milliliters of peripheral blood were collected from each donor into EDTA-treated Vacutainer tubes. Ficoll-Paque density-gradient centrifugation was used to isolate PBMCs, with at least 6.5 million per sample. Total RNA was extracted from PBMCs with Trizol reagent, with at least 6 micrograms obtained per sample. For every donor, an aliquot of PBMCs went through flow cytometry to measure the percentages of naive CD45RAhigh/CD27high T cells. A few counts support this clonotype. It lacks a known antigen. No much larger clonotype is one base removed from it; base qualities were not supplied.

The specimen sequenced was blood. The chain is assembled from TRBV20-1 and TRBJ2-5; the D call is possibly TRBD1 or TRBD2, each sharing 7 bases. This receptor was taken from a man at least 80 years old in good health. Here is the DNA: TGCAGTGCTATCAGGGGGGGCTCCCAAGAGACCCAGTACTTC. It codes for CSAIRGGSQETQYF.